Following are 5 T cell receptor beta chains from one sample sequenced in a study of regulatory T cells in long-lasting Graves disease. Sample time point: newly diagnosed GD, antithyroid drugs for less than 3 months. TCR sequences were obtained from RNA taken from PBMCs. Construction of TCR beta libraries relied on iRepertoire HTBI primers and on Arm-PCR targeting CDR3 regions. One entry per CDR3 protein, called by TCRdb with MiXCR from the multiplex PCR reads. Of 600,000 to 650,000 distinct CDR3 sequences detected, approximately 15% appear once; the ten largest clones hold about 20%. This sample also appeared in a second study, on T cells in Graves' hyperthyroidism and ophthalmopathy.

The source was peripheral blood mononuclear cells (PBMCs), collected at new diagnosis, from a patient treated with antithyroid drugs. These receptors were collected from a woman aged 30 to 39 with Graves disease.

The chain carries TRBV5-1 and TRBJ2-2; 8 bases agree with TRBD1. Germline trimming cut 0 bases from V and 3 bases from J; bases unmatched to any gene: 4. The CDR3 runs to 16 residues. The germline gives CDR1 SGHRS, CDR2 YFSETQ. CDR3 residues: CASSLGQGPYTGELFF. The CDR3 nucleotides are TGCGCCAGCAGCTTGGGACAGGGGCCTTACACCGGGGAGCTGTTTTTT.

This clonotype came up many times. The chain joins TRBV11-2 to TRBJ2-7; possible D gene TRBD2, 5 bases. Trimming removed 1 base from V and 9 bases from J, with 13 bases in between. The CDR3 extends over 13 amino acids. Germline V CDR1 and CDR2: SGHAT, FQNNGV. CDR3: CASSLGSSPRQYF. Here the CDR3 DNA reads TGTGCCAGCAGCTTAGGTTCTAGCCCGAGGCAGTACTTC.

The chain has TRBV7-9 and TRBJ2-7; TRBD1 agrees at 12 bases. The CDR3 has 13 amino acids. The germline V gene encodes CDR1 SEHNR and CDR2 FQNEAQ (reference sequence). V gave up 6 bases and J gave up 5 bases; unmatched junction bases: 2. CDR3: CASRGDRGHEQYF. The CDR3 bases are TGTGCCAGCAGAGGGGACAGGGGGCACGAGCAGTACTTC.

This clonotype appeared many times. The CDR3 DNA follows: TGTGCCAGCAGTTCCCGGGATAGTACCTACGAGCAGTACTTC. Its protein product is CASSSRDSTYEQYF. This chain uses TRBV12-3 or TRBV12-4 with TRBJ2-7, with D maybe TRBD2 (5 bases). The ends were cut back, 4 bases at V and 2 bases at J, with 12 bases in the middle. The CDR3 runs to 14 residues.

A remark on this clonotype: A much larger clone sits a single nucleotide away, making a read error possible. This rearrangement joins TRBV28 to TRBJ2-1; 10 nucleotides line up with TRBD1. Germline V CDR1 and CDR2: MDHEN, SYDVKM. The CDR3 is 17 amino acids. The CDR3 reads CASSFFRTGGGQETRYF. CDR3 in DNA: TGTGCCAGCAGTTTTTTTAGGACAGGGGGAGGTCAAGAGACCCGGTACTTC.